A selection of T cell receptor beta chains follows, all from one sample in a study of T cell responses to AZD1222 COVID-19 vaccine. Libraries were prepared by immunoSEQ multiplex PCR; TCRdb keeps only in-frame clonotypes and omits some of them. The table includes roughly 190,000 clones, 93% detected once. The sequenced sample was peripheral blood, obtained on day 0 of AZD1222 vaccination. Source of these receptors: an adult in good health. The CDR3 runs from the conserved cysteine through the conserved F or W. D genes are given only for firm matches. Some rows mark clone size as missing; the rest say once, few, many or name a class of expanded clone.

length: 16; D: TRBD2; size: .; J: TRBJ2-1; V: TRBV11-2; CDR3: CASSRGGLAGGHEQFF; DNA: TGTGCCAGCAGCAGGGGGGGACTAGCGGGAGGTCATGAGCAGTTCTTC
length: 16; D: TRBD1; size: .; J: TRBJ1-5; V: TRBV3-1/TRBV3-2; CDR3: CASSLGTGGSNQPQHF; DNA: TGTGCCAGCAGCCTCGGGACAGGGGGTAGCAATCAGCCCCAGCATTTT
length: 16; D: TRBD1; size: .; J: TRBJ1-5; V: TRBV7-9; CDR3: CASSLGRQGGNQPQHF; DNA: TGTGCCAGCAGCTTAGGGAGACAGGGAGGAAATCAGCCCCAGCATTTT
length: 16; D: TRBD2; size: .; J: TRBJ2-7; V: TRBV10-3; CDR3: CAISESLAGPSYEQYF; DNA: TGTGCCATCAGTGAGTCGTTAGCGGGACCTTCCTACGAGCAGTACTTC
length: 13; D: .; size: .; J: TRBJ1-2; V: TRBV6-5; CDR3: CASSYEFSYGYTF; DNA: TGTGCCAGCAGTTACGAGTTCAGCTATGGCTACACCTTC
length: 17; D: TRBD2; size: once; J: TRBJ2-3; V: TRBV5-6; CDR3: CASSPAGLLGGRDTQYF; DNA: TGTGCCAGCAGCCCGGCAGGTCTCCTGGGGGGGAGAGATACGCAGTATTTT
length: 15; D: TRBD1; size: .; J: TRBJ2-1; V: TRBV2; CDR3: CASSLQGSDYNEQFF; DNA: TGTGCCAGCAGTCTACAGGGGTCCGACTACAATGAGCAGTTCTTC
length: 14; D: .; size: .; J: TRBJ1-4; V: TRBV18; CDR3: CASSPQGRNEKLFF; DNA: TGTGCCAGCTCACCTCAGGGGCGGAATGAAAAACTGTTTTTT
length: 16; D: .; size: .; J: TRBJ2-2; V: TRBV7-9; CDR3: CASRSPTDLNTGELFF; DNA: TGTGCCAGCAGATCACCCACAGACCTAAACACCGGGGAGCTGTTTTTT
length: 17; D: .; size: once; J: TRBJ1-3; V: TRBV7-9; CDR3: CASSLLMVPKGENTIYF; DNA: TGTGCCAGCAGCTTATTAATGGTCCCTAAAGGTGAAAACACCATATATTTT
length: 14; D: .; size: .; J: TRBJ1-1; V: TRBV4-1; CDR3: CASSQEGLSTEAFF; DNA: TGCGCCAGCAGCCAAGAGGGGTTGAGCACTGAAGCTTTCTTT
length: 18; D: .; size: .; J: TRBJ1-5; V: TRBV2; CDR3: CASSEPQSGREVGQPQHF; DNA: TGTGCCAGCAGTGAACCCCAATCAGGCAGGGAGGTTGGCCAGCCCCAGCATTTT
length: 13; D: .; size: .; J: TRBJ1-1; V: TRBV10-3; CDR3: CAISGQPNTEAFF; DNA: TGTGCCATCAGTGGGCAACCGAACACTGAAGCTTTCTTT
length: 17; D: TRBD2; size: once; J: TRBJ2-7; V: TRBV4-2; CDR3: CASGHTSGGDDIYEQYF; DNA: TGTGCCAGCGGCCACACTAGCGGGGGAGACGACATCTACGAGCAGTACTTC
length: 16; D: TRBD1; size: .; J: TRBJ1-1; V: TRBV28; CDR3: CASSAPDRAENTEAFF; DNA: TGTGCCAGCAGTGCACCGGACAGGGCCGAGAACACTGAAGCTTTCTTT
length: 14; D: .; size: .; J: TRBJ2-2; V: TRBV14; CDR3: CASSRAGTTGELFF; DNA: TGTGCCAGCAGCCGGGCAGGGACCACCGGGGAGCTGTTTTTT
length: 16; D: .; size: .; J: TRBJ1-3; V: TRBV7-8; CDR3: CASSLRTRGSGNTIYF; DNA: TGTGCCAGCAGCTTAAGGACTCGGGGCTCTGGAAACACCATATATTTT
length: 11; D: .; size: .; J: TRBJ2-3; V: TRBV16; CDR3: CASSQIDTQYF; DNA: TGTGCCAGCAGCCAGATCGATACGCAGTATTTT
length: 15; D: .; size: .; J: TRBJ1-4; V: TRBV18; CDR3: CASSPSRGINEKLFF; DNA: TGTGCCAGCTCACCCTCGAGGGGGATTAATGAAAAACTGTTTTTT
length: 14; D: .; size: .; J: TRBJ1-1; V: TRBV6-5; CDR3: CASSYGRKNTEAFF; DNA: TGTGCCAGCAGTTACGGACGGAAGAACACTGAAGCTTTCTTT
length: 16; D: .; size: once; J: TRBJ2-7; V: TRBV10-3; CDR3: CAISEVDRDTSYEQYF; DNA: TGTGCCATCAGTGAGGTGGATCGGGACACTTCCTACGAGCAGTACTTC
length: 12; D: .; size: .; J: TRBJ1-1; V: TRBV10-3; CDR3: CAIKEGYTEAFF; DNA: TGTGCCATCAAAGAAGGTTACACTGAAGCTTTCTTT
length: 13; D: TRBD1; size: .; J: TRBJ1-5; V: TRBV5-6; CDR3: CASSYTGAQPQHF; DNA: TGTGCCAGCAGCTATACAGGGGCCCAGCCCCAGCATTTT
length: 17; D: TRBD2; size: .; J: TRBJ2-2; V: TRBV6-6; CDR3: CASSRWGGEIRNGELFF; DNA: TGTGCCAGCAGTCGCTGGGGGGGTGAGATAAGAAACGGGGAGCTGTTTTTT
length: 13; D: TRBD1; size: .; J: TRBJ1-4; V: TRBV6-5; CDR3: CASRDRGQEKLFF; DNA: TGTGCCAGCAGGGACAGGGGGCAGGAAAAACTGTTTTTT
length: 13; D: TRBD1; size: .; J: TRBJ2-7; V: TRBV7-7; CDR3: CASSLVQGSEQYF; DNA: TGTGCCAGCAGCTTAGTACAGGGGAGCGAGCAGTACTTC
length: 14; D: .; size: .; J: TRBJ1-1; V: TRBV5-1; CDR3: CASSAADDRPKSFF; DNA: TGCGCCAGCAGCGCGGCGGACGACAGGCCCAAGTCTTTCTTT
length: 15; D: .; size: .; J: TRBJ1-1; V: TRBV6-1; CDR3: CASSEDAGSRTEAFF; DNA: TGTGCCAGCAGTGAAGACGCAGGGTCTCGCACTGAAGCTTTCTTT
length: 13; D: .; size: .; J: TRBJ1-2; V: TRBV19; CDR3: CASSSRGRNGYTF; DNA: TGTGCCAGTAGTAGTCGGGGGAGGAATGGCTACACCTTC
length: 13; D: TRBD2; size: once; J: TRBJ2-5; V: TRBV6-1; CDR3: CASSELGGVAQYF; DNA: TGTGCCAGCAGTGAATTGGGGGGGGTGGCCCAGTACTTC
length: 13; D: .; size: .; J: TRBJ2-1; V: TRBV10-1; CDR3: CASRREGADEQFF; DNA: TGCGCCAGCCGCCGGGAGGGGGCTGATGAGCAGTTCTTC
length: 12; D: .; size: .; J: TRBJ2-5; V: TRBV30; CDR3: CAWSVRGDQPYF; DNA: TGTGCCTGGAGTGTACGCGGCGACCAGCCGTACTTC